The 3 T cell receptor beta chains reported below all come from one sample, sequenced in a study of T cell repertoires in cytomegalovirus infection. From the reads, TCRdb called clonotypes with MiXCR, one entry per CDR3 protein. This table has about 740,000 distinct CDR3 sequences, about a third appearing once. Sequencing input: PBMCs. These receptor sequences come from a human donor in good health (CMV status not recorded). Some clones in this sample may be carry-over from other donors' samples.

CDR3 loop: CASSLRVAGGTSFYEQFF. DNA for the CDR3: TGTGCCAGCAGCTTGAGGGTAGCGGGGGGAACTTCATTCTATGAGCAGTTCTTC. The gene calls are TRBV5-6 and TRBJ2-1; 10 bases are a match to TRBD2. The CDR3 contains 18 residues. Germline V gives CDR1 SGHDT, CDR2 YYEEEE. V was pared by 1 base and J by 8 bases, with 15 bases of the junction left unmatched.

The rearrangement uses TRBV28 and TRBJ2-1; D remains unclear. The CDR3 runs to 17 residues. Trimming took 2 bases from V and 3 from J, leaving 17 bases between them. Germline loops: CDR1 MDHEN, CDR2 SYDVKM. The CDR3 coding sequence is TGTGCCAGCAGTTTAACCCTCGGCCGGAGATACTACAATGAGCAGTTCTTC. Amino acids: CASSLTLGRRYYNEQFF.

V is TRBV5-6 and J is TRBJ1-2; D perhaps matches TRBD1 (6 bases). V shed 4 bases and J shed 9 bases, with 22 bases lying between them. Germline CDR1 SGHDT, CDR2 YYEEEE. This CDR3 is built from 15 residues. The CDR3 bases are TGTGCCAGCAGCACCAGAGGGGGGGCGAACTTTCGCTACACCTTC. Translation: CASSTRGGANFRYTF.